The 13 T cell receptor beta chains listed next were all sequenced from one sample in a study of OX40 agonist ivuxolimab in advanced cancers. TCRdb's table, derived via immunoSEQ multiplex PCR, lists solely in-frame clones and lacks some. The data show about 18,000 clones, roughly nine tenths seen once. The sequencing here drew on CD4+ or CD8+ T cells sorted from blood, taken in a trial of the OX40 agonist ivuxolimab. The receptors stem from an adult with an advanced solid tumor such as melanoma, head and neck, liver or kidney cancer.

This clone came up a few times. This may be a read error, as it is one base from a much larger clone. The sample has other DNA sequences that encode this CDR3 too. The V call is TRBV27, the J call TRBJ1-2, with TRBD1 identical over 10 bases. In germline, CDR1 is MNHEY, CDR2 SMNVEV (reference sequence). The trim removed 8 bases at V and 1 base at J, leaving 1 base unmatched. The CDR3 contains 13 residues. The CDR3 sequence: CASWDRGNYGYTF. CDR3 nucleotide sequence: TGTGCCAGCTGGGACAGGGGTAACTATGGCTACACCTTC.

V usage is TRBV27 and J usage is TRBJ2-1; 7 bases are shared with TRBD2. This CDR3 comprises 15 residues. Per germline, CDR1 MNHEY and CDR2 SMNVEV (reference sequence). Germline trimming cut 2 bases from V and 7 bases from J; bases unmatched to any gene: 8. The CDR3 loop is CASSLEGGSGNEQFF. CDR3 DNA: TGTGCCAGCAGTTTAGAGGGCGGGAGTGGGAATGAGCAGTTCTTC.

The gene calls are TRBV7-9 and TRBJ2-1; D gene unclear. The CDR3 spans 13 residues. V lost 1 base, J lost 6 bases, and 7 bases lay in between. The germline gives CDR1 SEHNR, CDR2 FQNEAQ (reference sequence). Written as DNA, the CDR3 is TGTGCCAGCAGCTTAGGGGGTGGCAATGAGCAGTTCTTC. Translating it yields CASSLGGGNEQFF.

This chain connects TRBV30 to TRBJ2-5; 7 nucleotides match TRBD1. The CDR3 loop spans 14 amino acids. The V gene's germline CDR1 is GTSNPN and CDR2 SVGIG (reference sequence). V dropped 3 bases and J dropped 5; count of bases not matched to a gene: 9. For the CDR3, the DNA is TGTGCCTGGAGCGACCCCGACAGGGTGGAGACCCAGTACTTC. Translation gives CAWSDPDRVETQYF.

CDR3 loop: CASSLAPAGVNEQFF. The DNA for the CDR3 is TGTGCCAGCAGCTTAGCCCCAGCGGGGGTAAATGAGCAGTTCTTC. V and J are TRBV7-2 and TRBJ2-1, with TRBD2 identical over 8 bases. V lost 0 bases, J lost 7 bases, and 5 bases stayed unmatched. The CDR3 totals 15 residues. The germline V gene encodes CDR1 SGHTA and CDR2 FQGNSA.

This clone was seen a single time. V is TRBV27 and J is TRBJ2-5; TRBD1 matches 9 bases. Germline loops: CDR1 MNHEY, CDR2 SMNVEV (reference sequence). CDR3 length: 15 residues. V lost 5 bases to trimming and J lost 3 bases; unmatched junction nucleotides: 7. The CDR3 sequence: CASSMKGQGKETQYF. The DNA for the CDR3 is TGTGCCAGCAGTATGAAAGGACAGGGGAAAGAGACCCAGTACTTC.

This chain links TRBV6-6 with TRBJ1-1, with 11 bases identical to TRBD1. V lost 0 bases and J lost 10; bases outside the gene matches: 4. From germline, CDR1 is MNHNY and CDR2 SVGAGI (reference sequence). This CDR3 region has 14 residues. CDR3 nucleotide sequence: TGTGCCAGCAGTTACTCGGGGACAGGGGGACGAGCTTTCTTT. It is translated as CASSYSGTGGRAFF.

The rearrangement links TRBV30 to TRBJ1-2; D remains ambiguous. Per germline, CDR1 GTSNPN and CDR2 SVGIG (reference sequence). CDR3 length: 13 amino acids. V was pared by 0 bases and J by 4 bases, with 9 bases between. CDR3 protein: CAWSVGYGYGYTF. For the CDR3, the DNA is TGTGCCTGGAGTGTAGGATACGGCTATGGCTACACCTTC. The entire variable domain, with the rest obtained from reference TRBV30 and TRBJ1-2, is as follows: SQTIHQWPATLVQPVGSPLSLECTVEGTSNPNLYWYRQAAGRGLQLLFYSVGIGQISSEVPQNLSASRPQDRQFILSSKKLLLSDSGFYLCAWSVGYGYGYTFGSGTRLTVV.

The J gene is TRBJ1-5, the V gene TRBV10-3, with D hard to call. Between the trimmed V and J ends, which lost 1 base and 4 bases, there was a span of 8 bases. The CDR3 spans 14 residues. Germline CDR1 is ENHRY and CDR2 is SYGVKD. In nucleotides, the CDR3 is TGTGCCATCAGTGAGTTTAGGGAAAATCAGCCCCAGCATTTT. Translating gives CAISEFRENQPQHF.

V usage is TRBV11-3 and J usage is TRBJ1-1; no reliable D call. The CDR3 length is 13 residues. CDR1 is SGHNT, CDR2 YENEEA, per germline. The V end lost 3 bases, the J end lost 0 bases, and 5 bases lay between the germline ends. DNA of the CDR3: TGTGCCAGCAGCTTGGGAGTGAACACTGAAGCTTTCTTT. Translated: CASSLGVNTEAFF.

This clone was seen just once. The chain recombines TRBV7-9 with TRBJ2-3, with D perhaps TRBD2 (6 bases). CDR1 SEHNR and CDR2 FQNEAQ come from the germline V gene (reference sequence). CDR3 length equals 15 residues. The V and J ends lost 4 bases and 6 bases respectively, with 17 bases between them. The DNA for the CDR3 is TGTGCCAGCAGCTCCGGGACTCCGCCCTGGGATACGCAGTATTTT. Its translation: CASSSGTPPWDTQYF.

V gene TRBV4-2 combines with J gene TRBJ2-5, with D possibly TRBD2 on 6 matching bases. The CDR3 extends over 16 amino acids. In germline, CDR1 is LGHNA, CDR2 YNFKEQ. The V end was cut by 6 bases, the J end by 0 bases, with 17 bases between. CDR3 bases: TGTGCCAGCAGTCCCCGTGTAGCGGAGGACCAAGAGACCCAGTACTTC. Translation gives CASSPRVAEDQETQYF.

The chain has TRBV7-9 and TRBJ1-4; D possibly corresponds to TRBD1 (5 bases). The CDR3 extends over 12 amino acids. Germline V gene data show CDR1 as SEHNR and CDR2 as FQNEAQ (reference sequence). V was trimmed by 4 bases and J by 8 bases, leaving 8 bases between them. The DNA for the CDR3 is TGTGCCAGCAGCTCCAGGGCGGAAAAACTGTTTTTT. The encoded protein is CASSSRAEKLFF.